The subject of this entry is one T cell receptor beta chain. The sample comes from a study of cytomegalovirus exposure and HLA in healthy donors. Primers included in the PCR were 60 Vbeta and 13 Jbeta primers. The repertoire was sequenced with immunoSEQ multiplex PCR; TCRdb's copy has only in-frame clones and lacks some. This table has more than 85,000 clones, almost 70% appearing once. This TCR derives from a man aged 25 to 40 in good health and CMV-seronegative. Sequenced sample: PBMCs.

The CDR3 spells CASSGSAGNWGQQPQHF. CDR3 bases: TGTGCCAGTAGTGGCTCAGCAGGGAATTGGGGCCAGCAGCCCCAGCATTTT. V gene TRBV19 combines with J gene TRBJ1-5; TRBD1 is a possible D gene (5 bases). The CDR3 consists of 17 residues. V gave up 5 bases and J gave up 7 bases, with 24 bases separating them. The germline CDR1 and CDR2 sequences are LNHDA and SQIVND (reference sequence).